The rows below give T cell receptor beta chains drawn from one sample of a study of cytomegalovirus exposure and HLA in healthy donors. Clones were read by immunoSEQ multiplex PCR, and TCRdb kept only the in-frame ones, dropping some. The sample yields roughly 100,000 clones, about 12% seen once. The source material was PBMCs. Every receptor here comes from a man aged 40-49 years in good health and CMV-seropositive. The CDR3 runs from the conserved cysteine through the conserved F or W. Fields, in order: J gene, D gene, V gene, clone size, CDR3 protein. A D gene is named only where the DNA matches it firmly. Some rows have no size entry. The others give once, few or many, or a class for an expanded clone.

TRBJ1-2	.	TRBV28	.	CASSERGAAVSGYTF
TRBJ2-7	.	TRBV19	.	CASSIGYGDLSYEQYF
TRBJ1-1	TRBD1	TRBV6-6	few	CASSYLDRGNTEAFF
TRBJ1-2	TRBD1	TRBV14	.	CASSEQGNGYTF
TRBJ2-5	.	TRBV6-1	few	CASTQGWQETQYF
TRBJ1-1	TRBD1	TRBV7-2	few	CASSPPPGQGLTEAFF
TRBJ2-4	TRBD2	TRBV27	.	CASSPGLAGLLAKNIQYF
TRBJ2-3	.	TRBV6-5	few	CASSRVSDTQYF
TRBJ2-1	TRBD2	TRBV7-3	few	CASSSLAGAFNEQFF
TRBJ2-1	TRBD2	TRBV6-5	few	CASSRIAGGVDEQFF
TRBJ1-4	TRBD1	TRBV4-3	few	CASSLGQGREKLFF
TRBJ1-1	TRBD1	TRBV7-9	.	CASSLTDRARGTEAFF
TRBJ2-1	.	TRBV15	.	CATSRATILDNEQFF
TRBJ2-2	.	TRBV9	.	CASSVATHGSGELFF
TRBJ1-2	TRBD1	TRBV10-3	few	CAISEFGTETYGYTF
TRBJ2-3	.	TRBV30	few	CAWSSPFHNTDTQYF
TRBJ1-5	.	TRBV28	few	CASSFSVNQPQHF
TRBJ1-1	.	TRBV6-1	few	CASSEGVGEGSAFF
TRBJ2-5	TRBD2	TRBV7-9	few	CASSFWTSGETQYF
TRBJ2-5	.	TRBV5-1	few	CASSQGVTQETQYF
TRBJ2-4	TRBD1	TRBV15	.	CATSRAKTGGNIQYF
TRBJ1-2	.	TRBV6-5	few	CASSLGRRVFTF
TRBJ1-1	.	TRBV29-1	few	CSVEARAAENTEAFF
TRBJ1-5	.	TRBV7-9	.	CASSSWRGESYSNQPQHF
TRBJ2-5	.	TRBV2	.	CASSGPSGETQYF
TRBJ1-2	TRBD1	TRBV14	few	CASSPGTVYGHTF
TRBJ2-2	TRBD1	TRBV4-2	few	CASSPTGPTGELFF
TRBJ2-2	TRBD2	TRBV10-1	few	CASSGRLAGESGELFF
TRBJ2-7	.	TRBV6-5	few	CASSYSRGSKQYF